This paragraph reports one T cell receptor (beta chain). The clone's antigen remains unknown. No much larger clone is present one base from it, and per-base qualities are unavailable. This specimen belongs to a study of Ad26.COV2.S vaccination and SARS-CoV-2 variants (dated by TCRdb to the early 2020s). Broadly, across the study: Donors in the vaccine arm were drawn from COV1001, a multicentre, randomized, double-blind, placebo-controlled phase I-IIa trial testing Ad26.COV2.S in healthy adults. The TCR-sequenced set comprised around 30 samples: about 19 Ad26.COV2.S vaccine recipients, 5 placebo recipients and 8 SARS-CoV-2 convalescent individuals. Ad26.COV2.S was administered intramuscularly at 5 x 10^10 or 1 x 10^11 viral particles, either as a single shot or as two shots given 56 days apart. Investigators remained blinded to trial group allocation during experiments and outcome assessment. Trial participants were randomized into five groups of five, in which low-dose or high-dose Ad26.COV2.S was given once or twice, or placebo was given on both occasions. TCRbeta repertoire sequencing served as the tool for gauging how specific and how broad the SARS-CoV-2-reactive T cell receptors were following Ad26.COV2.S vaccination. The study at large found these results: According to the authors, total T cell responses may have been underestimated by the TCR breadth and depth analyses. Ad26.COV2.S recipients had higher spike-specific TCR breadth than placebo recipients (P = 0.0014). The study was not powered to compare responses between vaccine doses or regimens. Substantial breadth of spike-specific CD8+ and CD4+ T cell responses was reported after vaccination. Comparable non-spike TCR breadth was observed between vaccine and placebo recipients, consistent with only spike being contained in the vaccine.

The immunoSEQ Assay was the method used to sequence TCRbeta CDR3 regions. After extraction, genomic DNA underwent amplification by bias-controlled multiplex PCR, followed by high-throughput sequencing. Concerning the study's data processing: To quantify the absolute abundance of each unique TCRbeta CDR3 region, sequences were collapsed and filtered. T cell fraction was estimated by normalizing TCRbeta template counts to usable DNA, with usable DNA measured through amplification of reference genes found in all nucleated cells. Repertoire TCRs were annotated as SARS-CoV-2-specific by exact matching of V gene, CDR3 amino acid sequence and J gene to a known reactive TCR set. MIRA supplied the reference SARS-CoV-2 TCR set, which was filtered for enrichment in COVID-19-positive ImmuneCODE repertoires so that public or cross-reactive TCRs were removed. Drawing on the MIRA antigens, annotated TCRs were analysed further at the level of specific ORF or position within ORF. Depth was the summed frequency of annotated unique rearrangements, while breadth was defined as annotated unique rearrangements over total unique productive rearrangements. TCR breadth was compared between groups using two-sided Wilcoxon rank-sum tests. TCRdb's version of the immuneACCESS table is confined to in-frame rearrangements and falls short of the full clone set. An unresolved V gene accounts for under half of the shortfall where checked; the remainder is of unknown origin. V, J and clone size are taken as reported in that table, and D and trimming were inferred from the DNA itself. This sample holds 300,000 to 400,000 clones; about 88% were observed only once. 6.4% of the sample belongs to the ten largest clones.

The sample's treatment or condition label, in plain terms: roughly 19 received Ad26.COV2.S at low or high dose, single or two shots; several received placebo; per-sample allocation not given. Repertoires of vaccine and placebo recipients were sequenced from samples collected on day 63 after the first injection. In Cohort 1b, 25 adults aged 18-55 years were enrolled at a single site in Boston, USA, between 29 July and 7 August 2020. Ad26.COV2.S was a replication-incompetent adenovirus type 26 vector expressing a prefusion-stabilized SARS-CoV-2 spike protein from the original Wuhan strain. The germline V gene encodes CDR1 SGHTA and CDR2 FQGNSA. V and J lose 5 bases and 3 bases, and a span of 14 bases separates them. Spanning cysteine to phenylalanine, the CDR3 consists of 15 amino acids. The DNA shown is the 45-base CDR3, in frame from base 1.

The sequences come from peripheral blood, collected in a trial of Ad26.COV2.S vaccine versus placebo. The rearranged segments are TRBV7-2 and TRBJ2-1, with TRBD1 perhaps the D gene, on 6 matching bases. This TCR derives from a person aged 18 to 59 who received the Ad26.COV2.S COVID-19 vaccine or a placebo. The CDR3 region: CASSLTRDIYNEQFF. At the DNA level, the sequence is TGTGCCAGCAGCCTAACACGGGACATCTACAATGAGCAGTTCTTC.